This TCR beta chain was found in a study of blood T cell repertoires in COVID-19 (dated by TCRdb to 2020 to 2021). Describing the broader study: Collaborator samples came from the United States, Italy and Spain and covered acute and convalescent phases of COVID-19. Deeply sampled blood TCRbeta repertoires from subjects exposed to, actively infected with, or recovered from COVID-19 were included in the dataset. The repertoires were made available in a free public database intended to serve as a resource for research on the immune response to SARS-CoV-2. Samples were obtained from the ongoing ImmuneRACE study (first 160 participants) and from 1,000 to 1,500 subjects provided by 6 global collaborators. The prospective study material was composed of cDNA or gDNA derived from T cells, B-cell-depleted T cells, or PBMCs. The sample metadata nearly always contained a de-identified subject ID, COVID-19 status, age in years and sex. Where HLA class I and class II types were available, the types were taken from metadata supplied by the sample provider, not from assay-based typing.

TCRbeta CDR3 regions were amplified from genomic DNA using the immunoSEQ Assay, a bias-controlled multiplex PCR. Per the original workflow: The number of nucleated cells in each sample was estimated from the amplification of reference gene primers within the assay. To quantify the absolute abundance of each unique TCRbeta CDR3 rearrangement, sequence reads were collapsed and filtered. For each sample, productive Simpson clonality was calculated as the square root of Simpson's diversity index over productive rearrangements. Drawn from immuneACCESS, this table holds only the in-frame rearrangements with V and J called that TCRdb kept. Clones are partly lost; checked studies trace under half to an unresolved V gene and leave the rest unexplained. From that table come the V and J calls and clone size; the DNA was used to work out D and trimming. This sample comprises 20,000 to 25,000 clones, 90% of them detected only once. The top ten constitute less than 3.5% of the sample.

General findings and caveats noted by the study authors: Clinical and demographic metadata were provided uncurated, with the amount varying by source and participant.

Turning to this clone: Its antigen is still unknown. Base quality data are lacking; no much larger clone is found one base away.

The collaborating institutions used their own protocols to collect whole blood in K2EDTA tubes. For TCRbeta analysis, collaborators shipped samples in one of three forms: frozen whole blood, isolated PBMCs, or DNA extracted from either of those sample types. Sequenced: peripheral blood. The TCR was taken from a man in his 70s with acute or convalescent COVID-19.

The encoded CDR3 is CASSQRTGYEQYF. The sequenced DNA: TGCGCCAGCAGCCAGAGGACAGGGTACGAGCAGTACTTC. The sequence is built from TRBV4-3 and TRBJ2-7; TRBD1 agrees with 8 junctional bases. After removal of 3 bases from V and 4 bases from J, the junction retains 2 bases not matched to a gene. Looking up the germline V gene yields CDR1 LGHNA and CDR2 YSLEER. Inclusive of the bounding cysteine and phenylalanine, the CDR3 is 13 residues long. Only CDR3 DNA is held: 39 bases, read in frame from base 1.